The rows below give T cell receptor beta chains drawn from one sample of a study of Ad26.COV2.S vaccination and SARS-CoV-2 variants. The protocol was immunoSEQ multiplex PCR, while the TCRdb copy is restricted to in-frame clones and leaves out a portion. This table holds some 410,000 clones, approximately 90% found once. The material sequenced was peripheral blood, taken in a trial of Ad26.COV2.S vaccine versus placebo. Every receptor here comes from a person aged 18-60 years who received the Ad26.COV2.S COVID-19 vaccine or a placebo. The CDR3 runs from the conserved cysteine through the conserved F or W. A D gene is named only where the DNA matches it firmly. Clone sizes are given selectively: once, few, many, or a class where the clone is expanded.

J: TRBJ1-1; D: -; V: TRBV9; size: -; DNA: TGTGCCAGCAGCGTCGGGGTGGCCACTGAAGCTTTCTTT; CDR3: CASSVGVATEAFF
J: TRBJ1-2; D: -; V: TRBV29-1; size: -; DNA: TGCAGCGTCGCGGGTGGCTACACCTTC; CDR3: CSVAGGYTF
J: TRBJ2-3; D: -; V: TRBV18; size: -; DNA: TGTGCCAGCTCACCAGGCGCGATTAGCACAGATACGCAGTATTTT; CDR3: CASSPGAISTDTQYF
J: TRBJ2-1; D: TRBD2; V: TRBV9; size: -; DNA: TGTGCCAGCAGCGTAGTGTCTAGCGGGGGGGCAAAGCAGTTCTTC; CDR3: CASSVVSSGGAKQFF
J: TRBJ1-1; D: -; V: TRBV7-8; size: -; DNA: TGTGCCAGCAGCTTAGGCCGCATAATCAGGGACACTGAAGCTTTCTTT; CDR3: CASSLGRIIRDTEAFF
J: TRBJ1-6; D: TRBD1; V: TRBV27; size: -; DNA: TGTGCCAGCAGTCCGACAGGGGTTTACTCACCCCTCCACTTT; CDR3: CASSPTGVYSPLHF
J: TRBJ1-2; D: TRBD1; V: TRBV10-3; size: -; DNA: TGTGCCATCAGTGTGCCGGGACAGGGGGCGGAATATGGCTACACCTTC; CDR3: CAISVPGQGAEYGYTF
J: TRBJ1-1; D: -; V: TRBV13; size: once; DNA: TGTGCCAGCAGCTTAAGACAACAAAACACTGAAGCTTTCTTT; CDR3: CASSLRQQNTEAFF
J: TRBJ1-5; D: -; V: TRBV4-2; size: many; DNA: TGTGCCAGCAGCCAAGATTGGCAGGGCAATCAGCCCCAGCATTTT; CDR3: CASSQDWQGNQPQHF
J: TRBJ2-3; D: -; V: TRBV28; size: once; DNA: TGTGCCACCAAAAACAGGGAATACACAGATACGCAGTATTTT; CDR3: CATKNREYTDTQYF
J: TRBJ1-1; D: -; V: TRBV6-5; size: once; DNA: TGTGCCAGCAGTTACTCGCGGGGAGTGAACACTGAAGCTTTCTTT; CDR3: CASSYSRGVNTEAFF
J: TRBJ2-7; D: TRBD1; V: TRBV7-9; size: -; DNA: TGTGCCAGCAGCCCTTGGGGACAGGGCGACCGGGGCTACGAGCAGTACTTC; CDR3: CASSPWGQGDRGYEQYF
J: TRBJ2-3; D: TRBD1; V: TRBV4-3; size: -; DNA: TGCGCCAGCAGCCAAGATAGTTCGGACAGGCCCACAGATACGCAGTATTTT; CDR3: CASSQDSSDRPTDTQYF
J: TRBJ2-2; D: -; V: TRBV28; size: -; DNA: TGTGCCAGCAGTTTACCAGGGTCAAACACCGGGGAGCTGTTTTTT; CDR3: CASSLPGSNTGELFF
J: TRBJ2-1; D: TRBD2; V: TRBV5-5; size: -; DNA: TGTGCCAGCAGCTTGACACTAGCGGGCGATGAGCAGTTCTTC; CDR3: CASSLTLAGDEQFF
J: TRBJ2-7; D: -; V: TRBV27; size: -; DNA: TGTGCCAGCAGTTACTCAGGGGACCACGAGCAGTACTTC; CDR3: CASSYSGDHEQYF
J: TRBJ2-5; D: -; V: TRBV5-4; size: -; DNA: TGTGCCAGCAGCTTGCGGCTGGGGGCGGGGGAGACCCAGTACTTC; CDR3: CASSLRLGAGETQYF
J: TRBJ2-1; D: -; V: TRBV7-9; size: -; DNA: TGTGCCAGCAGCTTAGGTCTAGCCCGATACAATGAGCAGTTCTTC; CDR3: CASSLGLARYNEQFF
J: TRBJ2-1; D: TRBD2; V: TRBV19; size: -; DNA: TGTGCCAGTAGTATAGGGGGACTAGACTACAATGAGCAGTTCTTC; CDR3: CASSIGGLDYNEQFF
J: TRBJ1-6; D: TRBD1; V: TRBV5-1; size: -; DNA: TGCGCCAGCAGTCGGGACAGGGATTCCTACTCACCCCTCCACTTT; CDR3: CASSRDRDSYSPLHF
J: TRBJ1-5; D: TRBD1; V: TRBV28; size: -; DNA: TGTGCCAGCAATTCCTATAGCGGGACAGGGATCGTCAATCAGCCCCAGCATTTT; CDR3: CASNSYSGTGIVNQPQHF
J: TRBJ2-7; D: -; V: TRBV30; size: -; DNA: TGTGCCTGGAGTACGCTCGGCTACGAGCAGTACTTC; CDR3: CAWSTLGYEQYF
J: TRBJ2-1; D: -; V: TRBV19; size: -; DNA: TGTGCCAGTAGTCTCGGGGGCAATGAGCAGTTCTTC; CDR3: CASSLGGNEQFF
J: TRBJ1-1; D: -; V: TRBV7-9; size: -; DNA: TGTGCCAGCAGCTTAGTAATGAACACTGAAGCTTTCTTT; CDR3: CASSLVMNTEAFF
J: TRBJ1-6; D: -; V: TRBV10-2; size: -; DNA: TGCGCCAGCAGTGAGTCGACTTACGGAAGGAACAATTCACCCCTCCACTTT; CDR3: CASSESTYGRNNSPLHF
J: TRBJ1-2; D: TRBD1; V: TRBV4-3; size: -; DNA: TGCGCCAGCAGCCAAGGGGGGACAGTAGCTAACTATGGCTACACCTTC; CDR3: CASSQGGTVANYGYTF
J: TRBJ2-7; D: TRBD1; V: TRBV9; size: -; DNA: TGTGCCAGCCAAAAAAGTGGACAGGGGCCGTACGAGCAGTACTTC; CDR3: CASQKSGQGPYEQYF
J: TRBJ1-1; D: -; V: TRBV27; size: -; DNA: TGTGCCAGCCGACCGCAACCCCTGAACACTGAAGCTTTCTTT; CDR3: CASRPQPLNTEAFF
J: TRBJ1-5; D: -; V: TRBV4-1; size: -; DNA: TGCGCCAGCAGCCCGATACCGACAGGAAGGTATAGCAATCAGCCCCAGCATTTT; CDR3: CASSPIPTGRYSNQPQHF
J: TRBJ1-3; D: -; V: TRBV7-9; size: -; DNA: TGTGCCAGCAGCCCCCTCCCGACGGGAGTAAGAAACACCATATATTTT; CDR3: CASSPLPTGVRNTIYF
J: TRBJ2-3; D: TRBD2; V: TRBV6-5; size: -; DNA: TGTGCCAGCAGTTACCTTAGCGGGGGCTTCACAGATACGCAGTATTTT; CDR3: CASSYLSGGFTDTQYF
J: TRBJ2-5; D: -; V: TRBV4-3; size: -; DNA: TGCGCCAGCAGCCAAGATCGCTCCGGCGGGGTCCAAGAGACCCAGTACTTC; CDR3: CASSQDRSGGVQETQYF
J: TRBJ2-3; D: -; V: TRBV27; size: -; DNA: TGTGCCAGCAGGCCATACAGCACAGATACGCAGTATTTT; CDR3: CASRPYSTDTQYF
J: TRBJ2-2; D: -; V: TRBV5-4; size: -; DNA: TGTGCCAGCAGCTTGGGCCATGGGGTGAACACCGGGGAGCTGTTTTTT; CDR3: CASSLGHGVNTGELFF
J: TRBJ2-5; D: TRBD2; V: TRBV4-1; size: -; DNA: TGCGCCAGCAGCCGAGGGCTGGGACTAGCGGGGGACCAAGAGACCCAGTACTTC; CDR3: CASSRGLGLAGDQETQYF
J: TRBJ2-5; D: -; V: TRBV5-4; size: -; DNA: TGTGCCAGCAGCTTGGACTCAGGGGAAGAGACCCAGTACTTC; CDR3: CASSLDSGEETQYF
J: TRBJ2-7; D: -; V: TRBV11-3; size: -; DNA: TGTGCCAGCAGCTTATTCCCTGGAACACCCGTCAACGAGCAGTACTTC; CDR3: CASSLFPGTPVNEQYF
J: TRBJ2-7; D: -; V: TRBV29-1; size: -; DNA: TGCAGCGTTGAAATTACGGGGACCCCTAAATACGAGCAGTACTTC; CDR3: CSVEITGTPKYEQYF
J: TRBJ2-7; D: -; V: TRBV6-6; size: once; DNA: TGTGCCAGCAGCCCTGGGACGGCCTACGAGCAGTACTTC; CDR3: CASSPGTAYEQYF
J: TRBJ2-7; D: TRBD2; V: TRBV7-9; size: -; DNA: TGTGCCAGCAGCTCCGTCGGGGGGTCCTACGAGCAGTACTTC; CDR3: CASSSVGGSYEQYF
J: TRBJ1-1; D: -; V: TRBV27; size: -; DNA: TGTGCCAGCAGTTTATGGGGGGCGCGAGTCACTGAAGCTTTCTTT; CDR3: CASSLWGARVTEAFF
J: TRBJ1-1; D: TRBD1; V: TRBV5-6; size: -; DNA: TGTGCCAGCAGCTTCACAGGGGGGACTGAAGCTTTCTTT; CDR3: CASSFTGGTEAFF
J: TRBJ1-2; D: TRBD1; V: TRBV9; size: -; DNA: TGTGCCAGCAGCGTAGACCACAGGGGGTACTATGGCTACACCTTC; CDR3: CASSVDHRGYYGYTF
J: TRBJ1-2; D: TRBD1; V: TRBV6-2/TRBV6-3; size: -; DNA: TGTGCCAGCAGTTCCGCAGGGGGCGGCTATGGCTACACCTTC; CDR3: CASSSAGGGYGYTF
J: TRBJ2-7; D: TRBD1; V: TRBV4-3; size: -; DNA: TGCGCCAGCAGCCCCTTTTTAGGACAGGGAGGCTCCTACGAGCAGTACTTC; CDR3: CASSPFLGQGGSYEQYF
J: TRBJ1-2; D: -; V: TRBV10-3; size: -; DNA: TGTGCCTCCCGGGACGGGCGGAGCTACACCTTC; CDR3: CASRDGRSYTF
J: TRBJ1-3; D: -; V: TRBV6-2/TRBV6-3; size: -; DNA: TGTGCCAGCAGTTACTCGGGTGGAAACACCATATATTTT; CDR3: CASSYSGGNTIYF
J: TRBJ1-1; D: -; V: TRBV1; size: -; DNA: TGCACCAGCAGCCAACCCAAAGTGAGGGCTTTCTTT; CDR3: CTSSQPKVRAFF
J: TRBJ1-2; D: -; V: TRBV19; size: -; DNA: TGTGCCAGTGATACCTACGGCGGCATCTATGGCTACACCTTC; CDR3: CASDTYGGIYGYTF
J: TRBJ1-1; D: TRBD1; V: TRBV30; size: -; DNA: TGTGCCTGGAGTATGACAGGGGAAGCTTTCTTT; CDR3: CAWSMTGEAFF
J: TRBJ2-3; D: TRBD1; V: TRBV11-3; size: -; DNA: TGTGCCAGCAGCTTAGATGGGACAGCCGCCAACACAGATACGCAGTATTTT; CDR3: CASSLDGTAANTDTQYF
J: TRBJ2-5; D: TRBD2; V: TRBV7-9; size: -; DNA: TGTGCCAGCAGCTCCCTTGCGGGGGGGGTCCAGGAGACCCAGTACTTC; CDR3: CASSSLAGGVQETQYF
J: TRBJ1-2; D: TRBD1; V: TRBV10-2; size: -; DNA: TGCGCCAGCACAGTCCCGGGACAGGGGTTGGGCGGCTACACCTTC; CDR3: CASTVPGQGLGGYTF